This passage covers 7 T cell receptor beta chains from one sample sequenced in a study of blood T cells in healthy people across ages. It was with a sample-barcoded 5' primer and a J-beta primer mix that a second PCR of roughly 6 to 11 cycles was run. TCRdb independently ran MiXCR on the 5' RACE reads; one entry per CDR3 protein. The sample records some 800,000 distinct CDR3 sequences, about 25% being singletons. These same data were also listed under a study on T cells of mothers and their children.

The specimen sequenced was blood. Receptor source: a boy aged 10-17 years in good health.

A few counts support this clonotype. The chain has TRBV12-3 or TRBV12-4 and TRBJ1-1, with D possibly TRBD1 on 5 matching bases. CDR3 size: 14 residues. V dropped 5 bases and J dropped 4 bases, with 14 bases sitting between them. The CDR3 protein is CASSLGHVGTEAFF. The CDR3 region has the DNA TGTGCCAGCAGTCTCGGACACGTAGGCACTGAAGCTTTCTTT.

The rearrangement links TRBV11-1 to TRBJ2-3, with 9 positions matching TRBD2. Germline CDR1 reads SGHAT; CDR2 reads FQDESV (reference sequence). Germline trimming cut 1 base from V and 3 bases from J; bases unmatched to any gene: 23. There are 22 residues in the CDR3. The CDR3 DNA sequence: TGTGCCAGCAGCTTAGTCTACTCCACTCTAGCGGGGAGACAACCAGAGACAGATACGCAGTATTTT. Amino acids: CASSLVYSTLAGRQPETDTQYF.

V gene TRBV6-2 or TRBV6-3 combines with J gene TRBJ2-5; TRBD2 matches at 7 bases. CDR3 length: 15 amino acids. Germline V gives CDR1 MNHEY, CDR2 SVGEGT. V gave up 4 bases and J gave up 3 bases; unmatched junction bases: 8. Written as DNA, the CDR3 is TGTGCCAGCAGTTCCTCCGGGACTACGGAAGAGACCCAGTACTTC. Protein product: CASSSSGTTEETQYF.

This clonotype showed up just a few times. V usage is TRBV28 and J usage is TRBJ2-4, with D perhaps TRBD1 (5 bases). The CDR3 spans 15 residues. The V end was cut by 5 bases, the J end by 0 bases, with 11 bases between. CDR1 MDHEN and CDR2 SYDVKM come from the germline V gene. The CDR3 region is CASSPGLGAKNIQYF. In DNA form, the CDR3 reads TGTGCCAGCAGTCCAGGGTTGGGAGCCAAAAACATTCAGTACTTC.

This clonotype was picked up a small number of times. V gene TRBV28 combines with J gene TRBJ2-4, with D unresolved. The CDR3 has 13 amino acids. Trimming removed 2 bases at V and 2 bases at J, with 4 bases between. Germline CDR1 reads MDHEN; CDR2 reads SYDVKM. Here the CDR3 DNA reads TGTGCCAGCAGTTTAGTTACCAAAAACATTCAGTACTTC. Translated, it gives CASSLVTKNIQYF.

The sample holds a few counts of this clonotype. This chain links TRBV28 with TRBJ2-1; tentatively, D is TRBD1 (7 bases). V lost 5 bases to trimming and J lost 8 bases, with 13 bases between them. The CDR3 has 13 residues. The germline gives CDR1 MDHEN, CDR2 SYDVKM. In DNA form, the CDR3 reads TGTGCCAGCAGTCTTACAGGGGAGGATGAGCAGTTCTTC. Translated: CASSLTGEDEQFF.

The chain joins TRBV12-3 or TRBV12-4 to TRBJ1-4; D remains ambiguous. Trimming took 6 bases from V and 7 from J, leaving 12 bases between them. The CDR3 extends over 13 amino acids. CDR3 nucleotide sequence: TGTGCCAGCAGCCATAGGGTAACTGAAAAACTGTTTTTT. Amino acids: CASSHRVTEKLFF.